This is a list of T cell receptor beta chains from one sample in a study of blood T cells in healthy people across ages. In TCRdb, the 5' RACE reads were re-called with MiXCR into one record per CDR3 protein. This sample has about 570,000 distinct CDR3 sequences; about 27% occur once, and the top ten carry under 4.5%. The sample also formed part of further work on T cells of mothers and their children.

Sequenced: blood. The source of these receptors is a boy younger than 10 in good health. Each CDR3 is given with its conserved first and last residue. The order of the fields is V gene, D gene, clone size, J gene, CDR3 DNA, CDR3 protein. The D gene is left open where the match is weak. Clone size is not always given. Where it is, it says once, few, many or a class for expanded clones.

v_gene: TRBV9; d_gene: .; abundance: few; j_gene: TRBJ2-4; CDR3nt: TGTGCCAGCAGCGCTCCGGGGGAAAACATTCAGTACTTC; CDR3aa: CASSAPGENIQYF
v_gene: TRBV29-1; d_gene: .; abundance: .; j_gene: TRBJ2-7; CDR3nt: TGCAGCGTCGCAGGGGCCGCCTACGAGCAGTACTTC; CDR3aa: CSVAGAAYEQYF
v_gene: TRBV14; d_gene: .; abundance: .; j_gene: TRBJ1-5; CDR3nt: TGTGCCAGCAGCCAAGAACGCCCAGTGGAACTTCCGAATCCGCCCCAGCATTTT; CDR3aa: CASSQERPVELPNPPQHF
v_gene: TRBV5-5; d_gene: .; abundance: .; j_gene: TRBJ2-1; CDR3nt: TGTGCCAGCAGCTTGGCCGGGAGACTAGTGGAAAATGAGCAGTTCTTC; CDR3aa: CASSLAGRLVENEQFF
v_gene: TRBV28; d_gene: .; abundance: .; j_gene: TRBJ1-4; CDR3nt: TGTGCCAGCGGTGGCAGGGCGAGAAGTAATGAAAAACTGTTTTTT; CDR3aa: CASGGRARSNEKLFF
v_gene: TRBV27; d_gene: TRBD1; abundance: few; j_gene: TRBJ2-7; CDR3nt: TGTGCCAGCAGTTTATCAGGGACAGGGGAAACCGAGCAGTACTTC; CDR3aa: CASSLSGTGETEQYF
v_gene: TRBV5-1; d_gene: .; abundance: .; j_gene: TRBJ2-6; CDR3nt: TGCGCCAGCAGCATTCCCAGGGGTATGGGGGCCAACGTCCTGACTTTC; CDR3aa: CASSIPRGMGANVLTF
v_gene: TRBV3-1; d_gene: TRBD1; abundance: many; j_gene: TRBJ2-5; CDR3nt: TGTGCCAGCAGACAGGGGGTGAGAGAGACCCAGTACTTC; CDR3aa: CASRQGVRETQYF
v_gene: TRBV20-1; d_gene: TRBD1; abundance: .; j_gene: TRBJ1-5; CDR3nt: TGCAGTGCTAGAGACGGACAGGCTTGGGATCAGCCCCAGCATTTT; CDR3aa: CSARDGQAWDQPQHF
v_gene: TRBV3-1; d_gene: TRBD2; abundance: few; j_gene: TRBJ2-5; CDR3nt: TGTGCCAGCAGCCAAGATTTACGGGGGGAAGAGACCCAGTACTTC; CDR3aa: CASSQDLRGEETQYF
v_gene: TRBV5-6; d_gene: TRBD2; abundance: .; j_gene: TRBJ2-1; CDR3nt: TGTGCCAGCAGCTTGGGGAGCGGGACCTACAATGAGCAGTTCTTC; CDR3aa: CASSLGSGTYNEQFF
v_gene: TRBV7-2; d_gene: .; abundance: .; j_gene: TRBJ2-5; CDR3nt: TGTGCCAGCAGCCCCACGGGGACAAACCAAGAGACCCAGTACTTC; CDR3aa: CASSPTGTNQETQYF
v_gene: TRBV5-1; d_gene: .; abundance: .; j_gene: TRBJ2-5; CDR3nt: TGCGCCAGCAGCTCCAACGTGGCCCCAGAGACCCAGTACTTC; CDR3aa: CASSSNVAPETQYF
v_gene: TRBV29-1; d_gene: .; abundance: .; j_gene: TRBJ2-5; CDR3nt: TGCAGCGGAGAATTAGGAGGGACCCAGTACTTC; CDR3aa: CSGELGGTQYF
v_gene: TRBV7-9; d_gene: TRBD2; abundance: .; j_gene: TRBJ2-5; CDR3nt: TGTGCCAGCAGTAGCGGGAGTATCGAGACCCAGTACTTC; CDR3aa: CASSSGSIETQYF
v_gene: TRBV20-1; d_gene: .; abundance: .; j_gene: TRBJ2-7; CDR3nt: TGCAGTGCCAAAAGGTCGACGGATCCTTGGGAGCAGTACTTC; CDR3aa: CSAKRSTDPWEQYF
v_gene: TRBV10-3; d_gene: TRBD2; abundance: .; j_gene: TRBJ2-1; CDR3nt: TGTGCCATTGGCGGACTAGCGGGTACCAATGAGCAGTTCTTC; CDR3aa: CAIGGLAGTNEQFF
v_gene: TRBV18; d_gene: TRBD1; abundance: few; j_gene: TRBJ1-1; CDR3nt: TGTGCCAGCTCACCGGGACAGGGGAGAACTGAAGCTTTCTTT; CDR3aa: CASSPGQGRTEAFF